Below, 23 T cell receptor beta chains from the same sample are listed, as sequenced in a study of T cells in Graves' hyperthyroidism and ophthalmopathy. TCR beta CDR3 regions were amplified from RNA. The primer set for the first-round RT-PCR of the TCR CDR3 was HTBI. TCRdb recomputed calls from the multiplex PCR reads with MiXCR, one row per CDR3 protein. The sample includes 600,000 to 700,000 distinct CDR3 sequences, roughly 14% of them seen just once. Specimen: blood. These receptor sequences come from a woman between 35 and 50 years old with Graves' ophthalmopathy.

The V gene is TRBV5-4, the J gene TRBJ2-2, with D possibly TRBD2 on 6 matching bases. With 5 bases removed from V and 4 bases from J, the gap between germline ends came to 9 bases. Germline CDR1 SGHNT, CDR2 YYREEE (reference sequence). The CDR3 totals 13 residues. The CDR3 here is CASRRTTTGELFF. DNA for the CDR3: TGTGCCAGCAGGCGGACTACCACCGGGGAGCTGTTTTTT.

The chain uses TRBV10-3 and TRBJ1-6, with unresolved D. This CDR3 has 12 amino acids. V dropped 5 bases and J dropped 7 bases, with 6 bases sitting between them. Germline V gene data show CDR1 as ENHRY and CDR2 as SYGVKD. Written as DNA, the CDR3 is TGTGCCATCAGTCGGGCGAATTCACCCCTCCACTTT. As protein: CAISRANSPLHF.

Ten or more counts support this clonotype. This sequence may be a read error, since a much larger clone differs from it by one base. The chain is built from TRBV27 and TRBJ2-6; D gene ambiguous. The CDR3 contains 13 residues. V lost 2 bases, J lost 4 bases, and 3 bases lay in between. The germline CDR1 and CDR2 sequences are MNHEY and SMNVEV (reference sequence). CDR3 DNA: TGTGCCAGCAGTTTAAGGGGGGCCAACGTCCTGACTTTC. It yields the protein CASSLRGANVLTF.

This clonotype was recorded a few times. The chain recombines TRBV5-5 with TRBJ2-7; D perhaps matches TRBD2 (5 bases). This CDR3 has 13 amino acids. Germline CDR1 is SGHKS and CDR2 is YYEKEE (reference sequence). V shed 1 base and J shed 6 bases, with 11 bases lying between them. CDR3 sequence (DNA): TGTGCCAGCAGCTTGATAAGAGGAGGCGAGCAGTACTTC. Its protein is CASSLIRGGEQYF.

Notes on this clonotype: A much larger clone lies a single base off, so this may be a read error. The CDR3 end shows no conserved phenylalanine or tryptophan, and so a read error is likely. The chain joins TRBV11-2 to TRBJ2-7; TRBD1 might be the D (5 bases). The CDR3 has 14 amino acids. V was pared by 2 bases and J by 2 bases, with 10 bases between. CDR1 SGHAT and CDR2 FQNNGV come from the germline V gene. CDR3 DNA sequence: TGTGCCAGCAGCTTAACCCGACAGACCTACGAGCAGTACTAC. This gives the protein CASSLTRQTYEQYY.

This clonotype occurred many times. One end of the junction fails to match germline, which may point to a read error. The chain employs TRBV28 and TRBJ2-7, with 14 bases aligning to TRBD2. CDR3 length: 17 amino acids. CDR1 and CDR2 from the germline V gene are MDHEN and SYDVKM. The CDR3 protein is CASSLWGTSGSAYEQYF. The CDR3 bases are TGTGCCAGCAGTCTATGGGGGACTAGCGGGAGTGCCTACGAGCAGTACTTC. The variable domain in full, with the rest retrieved from reference TRBV28 and TRBJ2-7, is DVKVTQSSRYLVKRTGEKVFLECVQDMDHENMFWYRQDPGLGLRLIYFSYDVKMKEKGDIPEGYSVSREKKERFSLILESASTNQTSMYLCASSLWGTSGSAYEQYFGPGTRLTVT.

This clonotype was found a few times. In DNA form, the CDR3 reads TGTGCCAGCAGTACCGCGGGACGCCCGAACACTGAAGCTTTCTTT. Its translation is CASSTAGRPNTEAFF. The chain carries TRBV28 and TRBJ1-1; tentatively, D is TRBD1 (5 bases). Germline assignment: CDR1 MDHEN and CDR2 SYDVKM. The ends were cut back, 5 bases at V and 1 base at J, with 14 bases in the middle. CDR3 length equals 15 residues.

The chain carries TRBV28 and TRBJ1-2; tentative D call: TRBD1 (5 bases). Germline assignment: CDR1 MDHEN and CDR2 SYDVKM. The CDR3 covers 10 residues. Trimming removed 11 bases at V and 12 bases at J, with 16 bases between. CDR3 DNA: TGTGCCTGGGGGACCTTTGGTGACACCTTC. This encodes CAWGTFGDTF.

Ten or more counts support this clonotype. V gene TRBV5-8 combines with J gene TRBJ1-2; D gene unclear. The ends were cut back, 0 bases at V and 5 bases at J, with 5 bases in the middle. The CDR3 spans 12 residues. Germline assignment: CDR1 SGHTS and CDR2 YDEGEE. The CDR3 DNA reads as TGTGCCAGCAGCTTGGACAAATATGGCTACACCTTC. It yields the protein CASSLDKYGYTF.

Notes on this clonotype: One end of the junction fails to match germline, which may point to a read error. This chain joins TRBV4-2 and TRBJ2-2; D is possibly TRBD2 (5 bases). The germline V gene has CDR1 LGHNA and CDR2 YNFKEQ. CDR3 length: 14 amino acids. CDR3 sequence reads: CASSQDGNTGELVF. The CDR3, as DNA: TGTGCCAGCAGCCAAGACGGGAACACCGGGGAGCTGGTTTTT.

There are many counts of this clonotype. CDR3 residues: CSARSLPATGQNTEAFF. CDR3 nucleotide sequence: TGCAGTGCTAGATCCCTCCCGGCGACAGGGCAGAACACTGAAGCTTTCTTT. The rearrangement joins TRBV20-1 to TRBJ1-1; 7 positions match TRBD1. The CDR3 has 17 amino acids. Trimming took 2 bases from V and 1 from J; bases not matched to a gene: 13. Germline CDR1 is DFQATT and CDR2 is SNEGSKA (reference sequence).

The rearrangement uses TRBV6-1 and TRBJ2-2; 10 positions agree with TRBD1. Germline CDR1 reads MNHNS; CDR2 reads SASEGT. The CDR3 spans 16 residues. Trimming cost V 8 bases and J 4 bases; bases outside gene matches: 10. The CDR3 DNA reads as TGTGCCAGCCTACCGGGACAGGGGATGGCCACCGGGGAGCTGTTTTTT. It is translated as CASLPGQGMATGELFF.

This clonotype was detected ten times or more. The chain uses TRBV28 and TRBJ2-7; the match to TRBD1 covers 7 bases. The CDR3 covers 14 residues. V was clipped by 6 bases and J by 5 bases; unmatched bases: 10. From germline, CDR1 is MDHEN and CDR2 SYDVKM. In DNA form, the CDR3 reads TGTGCCAGCAGACTGACAGGGAATTTTGACGAGCAGTACTTC. It is translated as CASRLTGNFDEQYF. The variable domain in full, completed from reference TRBV28 and TRBJ2-7, reads DVKVTQSSRYLVKRTGEKVFLECVQDMDHENMFWYRQDPGLGLRLIYFSYDVKMKEKGDIPEGYSVSREKKERFSLILESASTNQTSMYLCASRLTGNFDEQYFGPGTRLTVT.

The chain couples TRBV20-1 to TRBJ1-1; perhaps TRBD1 as D (5 bases). Germline V gives CDR1 DFQATT, CDR2 SNEGSKA (reference sequence). There are 13 residues in the CDR3. The ends were cut back, 6 bases at V and 4 bases at J, with 15 bases in the middle. The CDR3 region is CSASEGSGTEAFF. CDR3 DNA: TGCAGTGCATCAGAGGGGTCAGGCACTGAAGCTTTCTTT.

This clonotype has a count of ten or more. The chain employs TRBV28 and TRBJ2-7; D remains ambiguous. The CDR3 sequence is 11 residues long. Germline V CDR1 and CDR2: MDHEN, SYDVKM. Trimming stripped 10 bases from V and 7 bases from J, with 14 bases between. The CDR3 sequence is CATRSLGEQYF. The CDR3 DNA follows: TGTGCCACCCGGTCTTTGGGGGAGCAGTACTTC.

This clonotype was observed at least ten times. This sequence joins TRBV20-1 and TRBJ2-7; possible D gene TRBD2, 5 bases. The CDR3 spans 12 residues. The germline V gene has CDR1 DFQATT and CDR2 SNEGSKA (reference sequence). The CDR3 DNA follows: TGCAGCCCCTTTCGGGATGGCTACGAGCAGTACTTC. It codes for CSPFRDGYEQYF.

This clonotype was picked up a small number of times. The V call is TRBV4-3, the J call TRBJ1-1; 7 bases align to TRBD1. V lost 3 bases and J lost 5; bases outside the gene matches: 6. This CDR3 has 14 amino acids. The V gene's germline CDR1 is LGHNA and CDR2 YSLEER. The CDR3 reads CASSQSTGRTEAFF. CDR3 DNA: TGCGCCAGCAGCCAGTCGACAGGGCGAACTGAAGCTTTCTTT.

The chain joins TRBV20-1 to TRBJ1-1; D perhaps matches TRBD1 (5 bases). V lost 0 bases and J 0 bases, leaving 11 bases between the germline ends. The germline CDR1 and CDR2 sequences are DFQATT and SNEGSKA (reference sequence). The CDR3 loop spans 15 amino acids. CDR3 residues: CSARDFRGVNTEAFF. For the CDR3, the DNA is TGCAGTGCTAGAGATTTTAGGGGAGTGAACACTGAAGCTTTCTTT.

This clonotype was detected ten times or more. This chain links TRBV19 with TRBJ1-5; a possible D gene is TRBD1 (5 bases). The CDR3 covers 17 residues. Germline assignment: CDR1 LNHDA and CDR2 SQIVND (reference sequence). V was shortened by 4 bases and J by 3 bases, with 19 bases between the two germline ends. The DNA of the CDR3 is TGTGCCAGTAGTAGGGGCCTAACGGGAGGGATCAATCAGCCCCAGCATTTT. As protein: CASSRGLTGGINQPQHF.

The genes are TRBV20-1 and TRBJ2-7; 9 bases agree with TRBD2. In germline, CDR1 is DFQATT, CDR2 SNEGSKA (reference sequence). V was pared by 0 bases and J by 0 bases, with 6 bases of the junction left unmatched. The CDR3 extends over 16 amino acids. The DNA for the CDR3 is TGCAGTGCTAGAGAACATAGCGGGAGCGTCTCCTACGAGCAGTACTTC. This encodes CSAREHSGSVSYEQYF.

The V gene is TRBV18, the J gene TRBJ1-1; D is possibly TRBD1 (5 bases). Trimming left V 6 bases short and J 4 bases short, with 15 bases between. The CDR3 sequence is 14 residues long. CDR1 KGHSH and CDR2 LQKENI come from the germline V gene. CDR3 DNA: TGTGCCAGCTCGCCAGGGCGGGAGGCCACTGAAGCTTTCTTT. Translating it yields CASSPGREATEAFF.

This chain uses TRBV19 with TRBJ2-7; no reliable D call. The CDR3 extends over 14 amino acids. Trimming cost V 3 bases and J 0 bases, with 9 bases left between them. CDR1 is LNHDA, CDR2 SQIVND, per germline (reference sequence). CDR3: CASSMVSSSYEQYF. DNA of the CDR3: TGTGCCAGTAGTATGGTCTCATCCTCCTACGAGCAGTACTTC.

J is TRBJ1-1 and V is TRBV6-2 or TRBV6-3; D not resolved. CDR1 MNHEY and CDR2 SVGEGT come from the germline V gene. This CDR3 comprises 14 residues. Trimming took 7 bases from V and 4 from J, leaving 16 bases between them. The CDR3 here is CASTVKSGGTEAFF. CDR3 bases: TGTGCCAGCACCGTAAAAAGCGGTGGCACTGAAGCTTTCTTT.